The 6 T cell receptor beta chains listed next were all sequenced from one sample in a study of cytomegalovirus exposure and HLA in healthy donors. 13 Jbeta primers and 60 Vbeta primers were used for the PCR. TCRdb's copy holds only in-frame clones and misses some; the assay was immunoSEQ multiplex PCR. The sample has around 120,000 clones, around three quarters seen once; the top ten hold about 2%. The source material was PBMCs. These receptors came from a man between 18 and 35 years old in good health and CMV-seronegative.

The chain combines TRBV7-3 with TRBJ2-3; D is ambiguous. The ends were cut back, 2 bases at V and 1 base at J, with 4 bases in the middle. Germline CDR1 is SGHTA and CDR2 is FQGTGA. The CDR3 totals 13 residues. The CDR3 region is CASSLQGTDTQYF. In DNA, the CDR3 is TGTGCCAGCAGCTTACAGGGCACAGATACGCAGTATTTT.

The chain couples TRBV11-3 to TRBJ1-1; TRBD1 agrees at 8 bases. The CDR3 loop spans 16 amino acids. The V gene's germline CDR1 is SGHNT and CDR2 YENEEA. The V and J ends lost 5 bases and 2 bases, in that order; junction bases with no gene match: 10. CDR3 region: CASSRGLTGGNTEAFF. The CDR3 bases are TGTGCCAGCAGCCGGGGACTTACAGGGGGAAACACTGAAGCTTTCTTT. The full variable domain, completed using reference TRBV11-3 and TRBJ1-1, is EAGVVQSPRYKIIEKKQPVAFWCNPISGHNTLYWYLQNLGQGPELLIRYENEEAVDDSQLPKDRFSAERLKGVDSTLKIQPAELGDSAVYLCASSRGLTGGNTEAFFGQGTRLTVV.

The V gene is TRBV19, the J gene TRBJ2-5, with TRBD2 identical over 14 bases. The trim removed 5 bases at V and 4 bases at J, leaving 6 bases unmatched. Germline V gene lookup returns CDR1 LNHDA and CDR2 SQIVND (reference sequence). The CDR3 contains 16 residues. The CDR3 here is CASSSAGLAGVETQYF. CDR3 nucleotides: TGTGCCAGTAGTTCTGCGGGACTAGCGGGAGTAGAGACCCAGTACTTC.

The chain couples TRBV7-3 to TRBJ2-1; 7 bases align to TRBD1. Germline-derived CDR1 and CDR2 are SGHTA and FQGTGA. The CDR3 sequence is 12 residues long. J lost 10 bases, V lost 5 bases, and 5 bases had no gene match. Here the CDR3 reads CASSLETGEQFF. The DNA of the CDR3 is TGTGCCAGCAGCCTCGAGACAGGGGAGCAGTTCTTC.

The chain employs TRBV14 and TRBJ2-2, with 11 bases fitting TRBD1. The CDR3 extends over 20 amino acids. V lost 0 bases, J lost 2 bases, and 11 bases stayed unmatched. CDR1 and CDR2 (germline): SGHDN, FVKESK. CDR3 in DNA: TGTGCCAGCAGCCAAGATCTTGGACAGGGGGCGGACGTAAACACCGGGGAGCTGTTTTTT. Amino acid sequence: CASSQDLGQGADVNTGELFF.

The gene calls are TRBV7-3 and TRBJ2-3, with 10 nucleotides matching TRBD2. V lost 0 bases, J lost 4 bases, and 1 base stayed unmatched. This CDR3 spans 15 amino acids. CDR1 and CDR2 from the germline V gene are SGHTA and FQGTGA. The CDR3 bases are TGTGCCAGCAGCTTAACGAGCGGGAGGGCAGATACGCAGTATTTT. Amino acid sequence: CASSLTSGRADTQYF.